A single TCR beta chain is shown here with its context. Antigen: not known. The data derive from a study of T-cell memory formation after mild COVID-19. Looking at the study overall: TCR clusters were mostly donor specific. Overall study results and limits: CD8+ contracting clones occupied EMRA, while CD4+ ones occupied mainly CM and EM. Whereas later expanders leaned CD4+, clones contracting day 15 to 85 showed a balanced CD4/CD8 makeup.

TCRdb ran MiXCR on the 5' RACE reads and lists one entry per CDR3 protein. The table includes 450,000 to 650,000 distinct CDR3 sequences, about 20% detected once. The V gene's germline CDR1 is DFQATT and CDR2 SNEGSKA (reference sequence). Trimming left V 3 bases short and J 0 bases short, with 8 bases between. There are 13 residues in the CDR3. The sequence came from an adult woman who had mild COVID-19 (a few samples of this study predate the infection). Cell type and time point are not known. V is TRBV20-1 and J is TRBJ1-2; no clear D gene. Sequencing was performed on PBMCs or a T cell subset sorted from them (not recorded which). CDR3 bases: TGCAGTGCTAGCGGGAGCACTAACTATGGCTACACCTTC. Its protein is CSASGSTNYGYTF.